Listed below are T cell receptor beta chains from one sample, sequenced in a study of blood T cell repertoires in COVID-19. The protocol was immunoSEQ multiplex PCR, while the TCRdb copy is restricted to in-frame clones and leaves out a portion. Of 260,000 or so clones listed, roughly 85% are singletons. Sequenced input: PBMCs or T cells enriched from blood (not recorded which). The receptors here all came from a woman in her forties or fifties who had recovered from COVID-19. CDR3s include the opening cysteine and the closing phenylalanine or tryptophan. The D gene is left open where the match is weak. Some rows mark clone size as missing; the rest say once, few, many or name a class of expanded clone.

v_call	d_call	clone_size	cdr3_length	j_call	cdr3_aa	cdr3_nt
TRBV21-1	-	-	17	TRBJ1-4	CASSKVDGGARYEKLFF	TGTGCCAGCAGCAAAGTTGATGGTGGGGCGCGTTATGAAAAACTGTTTTTT
TRBV9	TRBD2	-	14	TRBJ2-3	CASSPGGGTDTQYF	TGTGCCAGCAGCCCGGGGGGGGGCACAGATACGCAGTATTTT
TRBV7-9	TRBD2	many	15	TRBJ2-1	CASSLASGRLNEQFF	TGTGCCAGCAGCTTAGCTAGCGGGAGATTAAATGAGCAGTTCTTC
TRBV15	-	-	15	TRBJ1-5	CATSRVGLVDQPQHF	TGTGCCACCAGCAGAGTTGGGCTGGTTGATCAGCCCCAGCATTTT
TRBV24-1	TRBD2	-	16	TRBJ2-5	CATSDPSTSGGETQYF	TGTGCCACCAGTGACCCTTCGACTAGCGGGGGTGAGACCCAGTACTTC
TRBV30	-	-	17	TRBJ1-2	CAWSATLTGVLIGGYTF	TGTGCCTGGAGCGCAACCCTCACAGGAGTCCTTATCGGTGGCTACACCTTC
TRBV30	TRBD1	-	18	TRBJ1-5	CAWSVSRSTGSYNQPQHF	TGTGCCTGGAGTGTATCTCGATCGACAGGGAGCTACAATCAGCCCCAGCATTTT
TRBV27	TRBD2	-	15	TRBJ2-3	CASATSSGPVDTQYF	TGTGCCAGCGCTACGTCTAGCGGGCCGGTAGATACGCAGTATTTT
TRBV7-9	TRBD1	-	19	TRBJ1-4	CASSLARQGNSDRGEKLFF	TGTGCCAGCAGCTTAGCCCGACAGGGTAACTCCGACCGTGGTGAAAAACTGTTTTTT
TRBV6-5	-	-	15	TRBJ2-2	CASSYSTGSWGELFF	TGTGCCAGCAGTTACTCGACCGGGTCCTGGGGGGAGCTGTTTTTT
TRBV7-6	-	-	15	TRBJ1-4	CASSLGGAYSEKLFF	TGTGCCAGCAGCTTAGGGGGAGCTTATTCCGAAAAACTGTTTTTT
TRBV7-2	TRBD1	-	13	TRBJ1-1	CASSEVTGAEAFF	TGTGCCAGCAGCGAAGTCACAGGGGCTGAAGCTTTCTTT
TRBV9	TRBD2	-	16	TRBJ2-5	CASSVGGWGGSETQYF	TGTGCCAGCAGCGTAGGAGGTTGGGGGGGAAGTGAGACCCAGTACTTC
TRBV4-3	TRBD2	-	17	TRBJ2-1	CASSQLPLAGGHNEQFF	TGCGCCAGCAGCCAGCTCCCCCTAGCGGGAGGTCACAATGAGCAGTTCTTC
TRBV19	-	-	16	TRBJ2-3	CASSIAAGAGTDTQYF	TGTGCCAGTAGTATAGCGGCAGGGGCAGGCACAGATACGCAGTATTTT
TRBV30	-	-	14	TRBJ2-7	CAWSQGIPFYEQYF	TGTGCCTGGAGTCAGGGGATCCCGTTCTACGAGCAGTACTTC
TRBV5-6	-	-	14	TRBJ1-2	CASSLRGRDYGYTF	TGTGCCAGCAGCCTTAGGGGTCGGGACTATGGCTACACCTTC
TRBV7-9	-	-	15	TRBJ1-2	CASSESGSTLYGYTF	TGTGCCAGCAGCGAGTCCGGGTCGACCCTTTATGGCTACACCTTC
TRBV6-5	-	-	13	TRBJ1-2	CASSSGWNYGYTF	TGTGCCAGCAGTTCGGGGTGGAACTATGGCTACACCTTC
TRBV3-1/TRBV3-2	TRBD1	-	16	TRBJ2-5	CASSQDVGQVEETQYF	TGTGCCAGCAGCCAAGATGTTGGACAGGTGGAGGAGACCCAGTACTTC
TRBV30	-	-	12	TRBJ2-1	CLGTSSYNEQFF	TGTCTCGGGACAAGCTCCTACAATGAGCAGTTCTTC
TRBV14	TRBD2	-	17	TRBJ2-5	CASSQGLAGTFQETQYF	TGTGCCAGCAGCCAAGGACTAGCGGGGACATTCCAAGAGACCCAGTACTTC
TRBV6-2/TRBV6-3	-	-	15	TRBJ2-2	CASSAGQINTGELFF	TGTGCCAGCAGTGCGGGACAGATAAACACCGGGGAGCTGTTTTTT
TRBV3-1/TRBV3-2	-	-	15	TRBJ1-4	CASSQGAATNEKLFF	TGTGCCAGCAGCCAAGGGGCAGCAACTAATGAAAAACTGTTTTTT
TRBV5-1	TRBD2	-	16	TRBJ2-3	CASSLLASGGADTQYF	TGCGCCAGCAGCCTCTTGGCTAGCGGGGGGGCAGATACGCAGTATTTT
TRBV7-6	TRBD2	-	13	TRBJ2-1	CASRAGVGDEQFF	TGTGCCAGCAGAGCGGGAGTGGGGGATGAGCAGTTCTTC
TRBV14	-	-	15	TRBJ2-2	CASSLLAPGTGELFF	TGTGCCAGCAGCTTGCTTGCGCCGGGCACCGGGGAGCTGTTTTTT
TRBV20-1	-	once	10	TRBJ2-7	CSARYYEQYF	TGCAGTGCTAGATACTACGAGCAGTACTTC
TRBV28	-	-	17	TRBJ1-2	CASSPVPYRTSNYGYTF	TGTGCCAGCAGTCCCGTCCCATACAGGACCTCAAACTATGGCTACACCTTC
TRBV3-1/TRBV3-2	TRBD2	-	17	TRBJ2-3	CASSQGFLAGGADTQYF	TGTGCCAGCAGCCAGGGCTTCTTAGCGGGGGGAGCAGATACGCAGTATTTT
TRBV9	TRBD2	-	14	TRBJ2-1	CASSISGSYNEQFF	TGTGCCAGCAGCATTAGCGGGAGCTACAATGAGCAGTTCTTC
TRBV30	TRBD2	-	15	TRBJ2-5	CAWNAMPGGPETQYF	TGTGCCTGGAACGCGATGCCGGGAGGGCCAGAGACCCAGTACTTC
TRBV29-1	TRBD1	few	13	TRBJ1-2	CSVERGQGYGYTF	TGCAGCGTTGAAAGGGGGCAAGGTTATGGCTACACCTTC
TRBV28	TRBD1	-	17	TRBJ1-4	CASSVPNSGTGWEKLFF	TGTGCCAGCAGCGTACCAAACTCCGGGACAGGATGGGAAAAACTGTTTTTT
TRBV6-5	TRBD1	-	14	TRBJ1-5	CASTRQGSNQPQHF	TGTGCCAGCACCCGACAGGGTAGCAATCAGCCCCAGCATTTT
TRBV15	-	few	13	TRBJ1-6	CATSAALSTPLHF	TGTGCCACCAGCGCAGCGCTTAGTACGCCCCTCCACTTT
TRBV6-5	-	-	13	TRBJ1-2	CASRGQSGEGYTF	TGTGCCAGCAGGGGCCAATCGGGGGAGGGCTACACCTTC
TRBV19	-	-	12	TRBJ2-2	CASSIGVGELFF	TGTGCCAGTAGTATCGGAGTCGGGGAGCTGTTTTTT
TRBV19	-	-	15	TRBJ2-1	CASSIRDNRINEQFF	TGTGCCAGTAGTATTCGGGACAATCGAATAAATGAGCAGTTCTTC
TRBV19	-	-	15	TRBJ2-3	CASSGWAAPQDTQYF	TGTGCCAGTAGTGGGTGGGCAGCCCCACAGGATACGCAGTATTTT
TRBV6-2/TRBV6-3	TRBD1	few	13	TRBJ2-7	CASSYRDRDEQYF	TGTGCCAGCAGTTACAGGGACAGGGACGAGCAGTACTTC
TRBV4-3	TRBD2	many	18	TRBJ2-1	CASSQDFGAGGGYNEQFF	TGCGCCAGCAGCCAAGATTTCGGGGCGGGAGGGGGCTACAATGAGCAGTTCTTC
TRBV24-1	-	-	14	TRBJ2-1	CATSALGSDNEQFF	TGTGCCACCAGTGCATTAGGCAGCGACAATGAGCAGTTCTTC
TRBV7-2	-	-	15	TRBJ1-2	CASSLGGGRVYGYTF	TGTGCCAGCAGCCTCGGCGGCGGCAGGGTTTATGGCTACACCTTC
TRBV3-1/TRBV3-2	-	-	12	TRBJ1-3	CASSLYFDTIYF	TGTGCCAGCAGCCTCTACTTTGACACCATATATTTT
TRBV27	TRBD1	-	15	TRBJ1-4	CASSSLGTGHEKLFF	TGTGCCAGCAGTTCTTTAGGGACAGGGCATGAAAAACTGTTTTTT